Below are 10 T cell receptor beta chains sequenced from a single sample in a study of blood T cells in healthy people across ages. PCR was performed a second time for about 6 to 12 cycles using a sample-barcoded 5' primer and a J-beta primer mix. TCRdb ran MiXCR on the 5' RACE reads and lists one entry per CDR3 protein. The table has about 670,000 distinct CDR3 sequences, roughly 43% seen once. Source material: blood. These receptors were taken from a man at least 80 years old in good health.

The chain links TRBV18 to TRBJ1-2, with D unclear. The V and J ends lost 6 bases and 3 bases respectively, with 8 bases between them. Per germline, CDR1 KGHSH and CDR2 LQKENI. The CDR3 loop spans 12 amino acids. The CDR3 nucleotides read TGTGCCAGCTCTAGACAAGACTATGGCTACACCTTC. Its translation is CASSRQDYGYTF.

The V and J genes are TRBV6-2 or TRBV6-3 and TRBJ2-5; the D gene is possibly TRBD2 (6 bases). CDR1 is MNHEY, CDR2 SVGEGT, per germline. CDR3 length: 17 amino acids. With 2 bases removed from V and 2 bases from J, the gap between germline ends came to 18 bases. CDR3 loop: CASSYTPRRGPQETQYF. In DNA form, the CDR3 reads TGTGCCAGCAGTTACACCCCCAGGCGGGGCCCACAAGAGACCCAGTACTTC.

The CDR3: CSVGRQDNQPQHF. The CDR3 DNA reads as TGCAGCGTCGGGAGACAGGACAATCAGCCCCAGCATTTT. The rearrangement joins TRBV29-1 to TRBJ1-5; possibly TRBD1 for D (6 bases). The CDR3 is made up of 13 amino acids. Trimming stripped 6 bases from V and 3 bases from J, with 12 bases between. Germline assignment: CDR1 SQVTM and CDR2 ANQGSEA.

As regards this clonotype: Compared with germline, one end of the junction differs, possibly owing to a read error. V and J are TRBV3-1 and TRBJ2-5; no definite D call. The CDR3 is 12 amino acids. Germline V lookup: CDR1 LGHDT, CDR2 YNNKEL (reference sequence). Here the CDR3 reads CAGSQGPGAQYF. The CDR3 DNA is TGTGCCGGCAGCCAAGGCCCCGGAGCCCAGTACTTC.

In this sample, this clonotype turned up a few times. The chain carries TRBV9 and TRBJ2-1; the match to TRBD2 covers 10 bases. CDR1 and CDR2 from the germline V gene are SGDLS and YYNGEE. The CDR3 has 16 residues. Unmatched junction bases numbered 7, after V lost 0 bases and J lost 7 bases. The CDR3 here is CASSVGQRGGMNEQFF. CDR3 bases: TGTGCCAGCAGCGTAGGGCAGCGGGGGGGCATGAATGAGCAGTTCTTC.

This clonotype was counted between two and nine times. The chain uses TRBV12-3 or TRBV12-4 and TRBJ2-5; D not resolved. There are 12 residues in the CDR3. Between the trimmed V and J ends, which lost 4 bases and 4 bases, there was a span of 7 bases. DNA for the CDR3: TGTGCCAGCAGTTGGTTTGCAGAGACCCAGTACTTC. Translated: CASSWFAETQYF.

This clonotype was seen more than once but under ten times. The chain combines TRBV4-3 with TRBJ2-3; the match to TRBD2 covers 9 bases. Per the germline V gene, CDR1 is LGHNA and CDR2 is YSLEER. This CDR3 has 17 residues. After removal of 0 bases from V and 6 bases from J, the junction contained 10 bases not matched to a gene. CDR3 coding DNA: TGCGCCAGCAGCCAAGATTATAGCGGGAGCAACCAGGATACGCAGTATTTT. It specifies CASSQDYSGSNQDTQYF.

The chain couples TRBV5-1 to TRBJ1-4, with D maybe TRBD1 (6 bases). Germline lookup yields CDR1 SGHRS and CDR2 YFSETQ. Trimming removed 5 bases at V and 1 base at J, with 12 bases between. The CDR3 is made up of 15 amino acids. The CDR3 sequence: CASSKDSGTNEKLFF. DNA for the CDR3: TGCGCCAGCAGTAAGGACAGTGGAACTAATGAAAAACTGTTTTTT.

The J gene is TRBJ2-3, the V gene TRBV6-5; 8 bases fit TRBD2. CDR1 and CDR2 from the germline V gene are MNHEY and SVGAGI. This CDR3 is 15 amino acids long. The V segment lost 6 bases and the J segment 6 bases; nucleotides outside the gene matches: 11. This CDR3 is CASRESGGTADTQYF. The CDR3 nucleotides are TGTGCCAGCAGGGAAAGCGGGGGAACGGCGGATACGCAGTATTTT.

This clonotype was detected ten times or more. The chain is built from TRBV11-2 and TRBJ2-5; the D is unclear. This CDR3 contains 13 residues. V was trimmed by 2 bases and J by 7 bases, leaving 11 bases between them. In germline, CDR1 is SGHAT, CDR2 FQNNGV. Here the CDR3 reads CASSLQARGTQYF. In DNA, the CDR3 is TGTGCCAGCAGCTTACAGGCACGCGGGACCCAGTACTTC.